The present entry profiles one TCR beta chain with its context. The RNA, about 0.5 to 1 ug, was put through reverse transcription using random hexamers. immunoSEQ multiplex PCR amplified TCR beta CDR3 across 54 Vbeta, 13 Jbeta. TCRdb reprocessed the immunoSEQ multiplex PCR reads via MiXCR and lists one record per CDR3 protein. Here the sample spans a few hundred thousand distinct CDR3 sequences, about 90% being singletons. These data originate in a study of CD8 T cells in Susac syndrome. The V and J ends lost 4 bases and 7 bases, in that order; junction bases with no gene match: 17. Germline-derived CDR1 and CDR2 are LGHNA and YNFKEQ. The CDR3 contains 19 residues. The sequenced target, TCR beta, came from blood CD8+ and CD4+ T cells. The multiple sclerosis controls, all treatment-naive patients, had relapsing-remitting disease that was stable or active. Negative isolation was applied to CD8+ and CD4+ T cells, and FACS enrichment was applied to TEMRA cells.

The TCR comes from a human donor with multiple sclerosis. Sequenced sample: CD4+ T cells from PBMCs. This chain joins TRBV4-2 and TRBJ2-2, with 11 bases lining up with TRBD2. In nucleotides, the CDR3 is TGTGCCAGCAGCCCCCTTCCGAGGCCTAGCGGGAGGAGGAACGGGGAGCTGTTTTTT. It yields the protein CASSPLPRPSGRRNGELFF.